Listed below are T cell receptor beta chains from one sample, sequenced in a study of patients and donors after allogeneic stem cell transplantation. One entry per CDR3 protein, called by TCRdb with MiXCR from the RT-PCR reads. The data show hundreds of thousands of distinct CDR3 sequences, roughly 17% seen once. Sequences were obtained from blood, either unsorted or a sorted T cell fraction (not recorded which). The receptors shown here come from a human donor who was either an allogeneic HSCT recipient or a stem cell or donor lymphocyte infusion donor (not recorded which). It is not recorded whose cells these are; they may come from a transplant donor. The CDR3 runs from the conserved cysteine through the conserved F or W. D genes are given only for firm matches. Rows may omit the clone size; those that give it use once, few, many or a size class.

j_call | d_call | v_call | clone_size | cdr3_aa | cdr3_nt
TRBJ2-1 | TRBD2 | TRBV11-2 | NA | CASSFKRLAEQFF | TGTGCCAGCAGCTTCAAGCGACTAGCTGAGCAGTTCTTC
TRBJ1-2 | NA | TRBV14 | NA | CASSQRIGTPDTF | TGTGCCAGCAGCCAAAGGATCGGGACTCCGGACACCTTC
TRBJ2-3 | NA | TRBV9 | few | CASMGDLTDTQYF | TGTGCCAGCATGGGGGACCTCACAGATACGCAGTATTTT
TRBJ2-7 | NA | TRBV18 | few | CASSLLPSRDTQSSYEQYF | TGTGCCAGCTCACTCCTACCCTCCCGGGACACTCAATCCTCCTACGAGCAGTACTTC
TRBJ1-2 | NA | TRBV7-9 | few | CASSFTGEGGYTF | TGTGCCAGCAGCTTTACGGGCGAGGGTGGCTACACCTTC
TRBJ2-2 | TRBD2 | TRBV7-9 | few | CASRGGPANTGELFF | TGTGCCAGCAGGGGAGGGCCGGCGAACACCGGGGAGCTGTTTTTT
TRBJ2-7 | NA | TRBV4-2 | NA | CASSPNVVKGGQYF | TGTGCCAGCAGCCCCAACGTCGTGAAGGGAGGACAGTACTTC
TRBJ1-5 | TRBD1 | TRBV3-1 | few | CASSHTGQGNQPQHF | TGTGCCAGCAGCCATACGGGACAGGGCAATCAGCCCCAGCATTTT
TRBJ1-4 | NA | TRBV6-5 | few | CASSYGRTVNEKLFF | TGTGCCAGCAGTTACGGGAGGACCGTTAATGAAAAACTGTTTTTT
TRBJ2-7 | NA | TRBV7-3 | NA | CASSFSPLRAPPSYEQYF | TGTGCCAGCAGCTTTTCTCCCCTGCGCGCCCCTCCTAGCTACGAGCAGTACTTC
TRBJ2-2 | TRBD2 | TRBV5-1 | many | CASSYSAGGGTGELFF | TGCGCCAGCAGTTATTCAGCGGGAGGAGGCACCGGGGAGCTGTTTTTT
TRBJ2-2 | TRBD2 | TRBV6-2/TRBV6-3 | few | CASGRGRRTGELFF | TGTGCCAGCGGGCGCGGGAGGAGGACCGGGGAGCTGTTTTTT
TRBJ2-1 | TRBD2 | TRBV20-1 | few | CSARPTSGGAYNEQFF | TGCAGTGCTAGACCCACTAGCGGGGGAGCCTACAATGAGCAGTTCTTC
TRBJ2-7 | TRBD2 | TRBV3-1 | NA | CASSHGTSGTYEQYF | TGTGCCAGCAGCCACGGGACTAGCGGAACCTACGAGCAGTACTTC
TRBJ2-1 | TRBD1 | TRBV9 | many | CASSEGQIYNEQFF | TGTGCCAGCAGCGAGGGACAGATCTACAATGAGCAGTTCTTC
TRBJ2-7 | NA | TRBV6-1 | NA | CASGARSSYEQYF | TGTGCCAGCGGGGCTAGGAGCTCCTACGAGCAGTACTTC
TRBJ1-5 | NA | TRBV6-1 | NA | CASSPILWGAVSNQPQHF | TGTGCCAGCAGCCCCATCCTTTGGGGGGCCGTTAGCAATCAGCCCCAGCATTTT
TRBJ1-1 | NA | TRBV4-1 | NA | CASSQDLSGLLEAFF | TGCGCCAGCAGCCAAGATCTCTCGGGCCTTCTAGAGGCTTTCTTT
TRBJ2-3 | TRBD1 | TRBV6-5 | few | CASSWGPTGRFTDPQYF | TGTGCCAGCAGTTGGGGGCCGACAGGGAGATTCACAGATCCGCAGTATTTT
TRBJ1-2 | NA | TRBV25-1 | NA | CASREGRDGYTF | TGTGCCAGCAGGGAGGGACGGGATGGCTACACCTTC
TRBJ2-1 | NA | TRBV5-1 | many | CASSLVGGTEQFF | TGCGCCAGCAGCTTGGTAGGCGGGACGGAGCAGTTCTTC
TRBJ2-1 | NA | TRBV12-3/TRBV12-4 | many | CASSLGWYSNEQFF | TGTGCCAGCAGTTTAGGTTGGTATAGCAATGAGCAGTTCTTC
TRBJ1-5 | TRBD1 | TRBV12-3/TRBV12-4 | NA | CASSFRDRHYSNQPQHF | TGTGCCAGCAGTTTCCGGGACAGGCATTATAGCAATCAGCCCCAGCATTTT
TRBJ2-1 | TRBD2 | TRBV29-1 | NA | CSEGTSVNEQFF | TGCAGCGAAGGGACTAGTGTCAATGAGCAGTTCTTC
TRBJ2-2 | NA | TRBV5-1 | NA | CATRDTGISSYHGELFF | TGCGCCACCCGTGATACTGGAATATCCTCCTATCACGGGGAGCTGTTTTTT
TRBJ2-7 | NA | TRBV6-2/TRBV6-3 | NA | CASSSLDYTRDEQYF | TGTGCCAGCAGTTCCCTGGACTATACCCGCGACGAGCAGTACTTC
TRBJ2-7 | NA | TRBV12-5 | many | CASGLVRQIEYEQYF | TGTGCTAGTGGTTTGGTACGACAGATCGAGTACGAGCAGTACTTC
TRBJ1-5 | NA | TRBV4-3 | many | CASSQQIGGNQPQHF | TGCGCCAGCAGCCAACAAATAGGGGGCAATCAGCCCCAGCATTTT
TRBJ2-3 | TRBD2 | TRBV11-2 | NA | CASSLGGNGAGVIRGTQYF | TGTGCCAGCAGCTTAGGAGGGAACGGAGCGGGGGTTATAAGAGGAACGCAGTATTTT
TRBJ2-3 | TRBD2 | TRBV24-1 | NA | CATSDLEGLAGSGTQYF | TGTGCCACCAGTGATTTGGAGGGACTAGCGGGATCGGGTACGCAGTATTTT
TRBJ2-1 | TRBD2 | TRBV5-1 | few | CASSFGSSGTYNEQFF | TGCGCCAGCAGCTTCGGCTCTAGCGGGACCTACAATGAGCAGTTCTTC
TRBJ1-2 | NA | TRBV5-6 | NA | CASSLVWRGENYGYTF | TGTGCCAGCAGCTTGGTATGGAGAGGGGAGAACTATGGCTACACCTTC
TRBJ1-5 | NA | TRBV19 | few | CASSDRTIANQPQHF | TGTGCCAGTAGTGACCGGACCATAGCAAATCAGCCCCAGCATTTT